The entry below describes one TCR beta chain. The junction had 3 bases not matched to a gene; V was cut back by 7 bases and J by 3 bases. Germline assignment: CDR1 MDHEN and CDR2 SYDVKM. The CDR3 spans 13 residues. The repertoire was sequenced with immunoSEQ multiplex PCR; TCRdb's copy has only in-frame clones and lacks some. The data contain tens of thousands of clones, 70% to 85% of them singletons. These data are taken from a study of radiotherapy plus CTLA-4 blockade in lung cancer. The TCR originated in a human donor with non-small cell lung cancer who had a partial response to radiotherapy plus ipilimumab. V is TRBV28 and J is TRBJ2-7; 10 bases line up with TRBD1. The sequences come from peripheral blood, collected from a patient treated with radiotherapy plus ipilimumab. CDR3 DNA sequence: TGTGCCAGCACCCGGGACAGGGGCTACGAGCAGTACTTC. It specifies CASTRDRGYEQYF.